The source of this T cell receptor beta chain is a study of technical replicates of blood from several donors. Sequenced by immunoSEQ multiplex PCR; TCRdb stores in-frame clones only, minus some. The table records tens of thousands of clones, around 94% of them present only once. With 8 bases removed from V and 0 bases from J, the gap between germline ends came to 35 bases. Looked up from germline, CDR1 is SNHLY and CDR2 is FYNNEI. The CDR3 has 21 amino acids. The receptor was isolated from a human donor in good health. The rearrangement joins TRBV2 to TRBJ2-7, with D possibly TRBD1 on 6 matching bases. Specimen: T cells isolated from PBMCs. CDR3 DNA sequence: TGTGCCAGCGGCTCTTCCTTTACCCTTCCCTTCCGGGACATCAGCTCCTACGAGCAGTACTTC. It specifies CASGSSFTLPFRDISSYEQYF.